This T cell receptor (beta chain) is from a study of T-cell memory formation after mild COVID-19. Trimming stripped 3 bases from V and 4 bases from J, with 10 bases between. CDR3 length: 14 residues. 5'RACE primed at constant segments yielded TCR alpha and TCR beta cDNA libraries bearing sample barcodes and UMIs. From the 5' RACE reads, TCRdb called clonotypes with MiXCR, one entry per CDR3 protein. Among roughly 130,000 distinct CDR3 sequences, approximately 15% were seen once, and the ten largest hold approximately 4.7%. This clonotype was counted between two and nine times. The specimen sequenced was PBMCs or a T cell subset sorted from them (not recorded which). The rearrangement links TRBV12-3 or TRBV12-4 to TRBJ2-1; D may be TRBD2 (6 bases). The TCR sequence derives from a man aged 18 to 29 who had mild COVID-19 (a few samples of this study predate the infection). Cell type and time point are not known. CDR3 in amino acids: CASSLLGGYNEQFF. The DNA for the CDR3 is TGTGCCAGCAGTTTGCTGGGGGGTTACAATGAGCAGTTCTTC.